This TCR beta chain was sequenced for a study of blood T cell repertoires in COVID-19. About the research overall: The United States, Italy and Spain supplied acute and convalescent COVID-19 samples.

With 4 bases removed from V and 5 bases from J, the gap between germline ends came to 23 bases. CDR3 length: 17 amino acids. Germline V lookup: CDR1 MGHRA, CDR2 YSYEKL. As handled by the study authors: The authors estimated nucleated cell counts from reference gene primer amplification. TCRdb's table, derived via immunoSEQ multiplex PCR, lists solely in-frame clones and lacks some. The DNA gave D and trimming, while V, J and clone size come from that table. The sample holds about 240,000 clones, 85% to 90% seen once. The chain uses TRBV4-1 and TRBJ2-5; D is perhaps TRBD1 (6 bases). Input material: peripheral blood. The clonotype was recovered from a woman aged 70 to 79 with active or convalescent COVID-19. CDR3 in amino acids: CASSLRGGPEPVETQYF. In DNA, the CDR3 is TGCGCCAGCAGCCTCCGAGGGGGACCGGAGCCGGTTGAGACCCAGTACTTC.